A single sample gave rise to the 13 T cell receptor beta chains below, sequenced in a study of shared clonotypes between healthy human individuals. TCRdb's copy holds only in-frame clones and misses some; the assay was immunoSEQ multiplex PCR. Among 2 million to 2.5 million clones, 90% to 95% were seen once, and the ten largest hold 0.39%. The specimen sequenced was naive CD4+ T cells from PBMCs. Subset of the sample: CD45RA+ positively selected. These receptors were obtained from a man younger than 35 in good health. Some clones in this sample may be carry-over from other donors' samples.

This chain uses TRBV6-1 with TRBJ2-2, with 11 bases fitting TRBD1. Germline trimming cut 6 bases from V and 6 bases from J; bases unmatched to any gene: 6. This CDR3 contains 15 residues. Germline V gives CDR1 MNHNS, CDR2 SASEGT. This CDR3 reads CASRVDRGRSGELFF. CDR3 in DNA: TGTGCCAGCAGAGTGGACAGGGGGCGTTCCGGGGAGCTGTTTTTT.

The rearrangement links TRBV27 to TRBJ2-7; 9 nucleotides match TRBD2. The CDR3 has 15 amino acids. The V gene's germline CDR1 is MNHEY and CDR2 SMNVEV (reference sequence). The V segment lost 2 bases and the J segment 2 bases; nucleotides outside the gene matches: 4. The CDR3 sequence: CASSLRWTSAYEQYF. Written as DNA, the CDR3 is TGTGCCAGCAGTTTAAGGTGGACTAGCGCCTACGAGCAGTACTTC.

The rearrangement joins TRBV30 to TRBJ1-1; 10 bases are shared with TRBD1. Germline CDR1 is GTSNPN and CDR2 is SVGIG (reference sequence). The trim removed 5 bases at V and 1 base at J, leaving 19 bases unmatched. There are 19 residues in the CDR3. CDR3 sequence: CAWFGRLETGGEGNTEAFF. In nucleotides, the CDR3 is TGTGCCTGGTTCGGTAGACTAGAGACAGGGGGCGAGGGGAACACTGAAGCTTTCTTT.

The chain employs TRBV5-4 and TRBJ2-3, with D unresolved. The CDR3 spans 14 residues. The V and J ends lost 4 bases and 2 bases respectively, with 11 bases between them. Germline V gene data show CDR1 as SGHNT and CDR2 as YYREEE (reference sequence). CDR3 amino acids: CASSVAKYTDTQYF. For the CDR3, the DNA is TGTGCCAGCAGCGTTGCCAAATACACAGATACGCAGTATTTT.

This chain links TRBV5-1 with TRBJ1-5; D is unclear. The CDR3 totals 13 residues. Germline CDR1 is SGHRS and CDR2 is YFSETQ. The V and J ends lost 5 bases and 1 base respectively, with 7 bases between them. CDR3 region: CASRLDSNQPQHF. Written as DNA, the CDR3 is TGCGCCAGCAGACTGGACAGCAATCAGCCCCAGCATTTT.

In DNA, the CDR3 is TGTGCCAGCAGCTCCTCAGGGGTAGGGACTGAAGCTTTCTTT. Protein sequence: CASSSSGVGTEAFF. The rearrangement joins TRBV7-2 to TRBJ1-1; D perhaps matches TRBD1 (6 bases). The V and J ends lost 4 bases and 5 bases respectively, with 14 bases between them. CDR1 and CDR2 from the germline V gene are SGHTA and FQGNSA. The CDR3 sequence is 14 residues long. Full variable domain (remainder filled in from reference TRBV7-2 and TRBJ1-1): GAGVSQSPSNKVTEKGKDVELRCDPISGHTALYWYRQSLGQGLEFLIYFQGNSAPDKSGLPSDRFSAERTGGSVSTLTIQRTQQEDSAVYLCASSSSGVGTEAFFGQGTRLTVV.

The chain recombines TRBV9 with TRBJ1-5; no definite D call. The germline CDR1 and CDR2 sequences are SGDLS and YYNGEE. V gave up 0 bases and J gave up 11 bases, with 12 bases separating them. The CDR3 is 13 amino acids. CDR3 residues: CASSVGPGSSQHF. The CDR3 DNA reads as TGTGCCAGCAGCGTAGGTCCGGGGTCGTCCCAGCATTTT.

CDR3: CASSLASRAGDEQFF. The CDR3 DNA is TGTGCCAGCAGCTTAGCATCGAGGGCCGGGGATGAGCAGTTCTTC. V and J are TRBV11-1 and TRBJ2-1; possible D gene TRBD2, 5 bases. The CDR3 contains 15 residues. The germline V and J ends were trimmed by 0 bases and 8 bases, with 14 bases remaining between them. CDR1 is SGHAT, CDR2 FQDESV, per germline (reference sequence).

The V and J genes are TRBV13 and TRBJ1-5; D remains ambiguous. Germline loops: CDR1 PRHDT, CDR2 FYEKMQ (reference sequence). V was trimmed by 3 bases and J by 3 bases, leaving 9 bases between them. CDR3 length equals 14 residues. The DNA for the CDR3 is TGTGCCAGCAGCTTTTACGGATCCAATCAGCCCCAGCATTTT. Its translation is CASSFYGSNQPQHF. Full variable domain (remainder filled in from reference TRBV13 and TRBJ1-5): AAGVIQSPRHLIKEKRETATLKCYPIPRHDTVYWYQQGPGQDPQFLISFYEKMQSDKGSIPDRFSAQQFSDYHSELNMSSLELGDSALYFCASSFYGSNQPQHFGDGTRLSIL.

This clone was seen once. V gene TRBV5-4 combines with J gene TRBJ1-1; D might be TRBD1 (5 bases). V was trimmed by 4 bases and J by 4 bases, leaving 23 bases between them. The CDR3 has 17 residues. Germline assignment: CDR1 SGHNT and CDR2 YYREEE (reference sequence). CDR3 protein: CASSPGQGLPRGTEAFF. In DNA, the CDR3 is TGTGCCAGCAGCCCTGGGCAGGGCCTCCCGAGGGGCACTGAAGCTTTCTTT. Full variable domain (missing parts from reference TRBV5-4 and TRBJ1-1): ETGVTQSPTHLIKTRGQQVTLRCSSQSGHNTVSWYQQALGQGPQFIFQYYREEENGRGNFPPRFSGLQFPNYSSELNVNALELDDSALYLCASSPGQGLPRGTEAFFGQGTRLTVV.

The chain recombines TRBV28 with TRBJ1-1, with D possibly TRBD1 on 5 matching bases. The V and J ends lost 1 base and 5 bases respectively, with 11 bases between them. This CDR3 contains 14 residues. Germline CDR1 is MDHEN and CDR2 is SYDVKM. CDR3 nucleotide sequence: TGTGCCAGCAGTTTATTGGCCGGGGGAACTGAAGCTTTCTTT. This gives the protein CASSLLAGGTEAFF.

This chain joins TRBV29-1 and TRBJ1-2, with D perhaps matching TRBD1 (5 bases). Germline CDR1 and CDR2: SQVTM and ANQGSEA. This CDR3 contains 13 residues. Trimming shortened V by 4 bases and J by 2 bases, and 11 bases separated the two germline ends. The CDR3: CSVAPGGNYGYTF. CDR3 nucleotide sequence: TGCAGCGTTGCCCCCGGGGGGAACTATGGCTACACCTTC.

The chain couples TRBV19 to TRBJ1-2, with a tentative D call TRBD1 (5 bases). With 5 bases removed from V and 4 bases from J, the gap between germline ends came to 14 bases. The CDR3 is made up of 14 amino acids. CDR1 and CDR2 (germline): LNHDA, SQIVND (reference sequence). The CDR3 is CASSLDTEGYGYTF. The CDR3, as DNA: TGTGCCAGTAGTTTGGACACTGAGGGCTATGGCTACACCTTC.